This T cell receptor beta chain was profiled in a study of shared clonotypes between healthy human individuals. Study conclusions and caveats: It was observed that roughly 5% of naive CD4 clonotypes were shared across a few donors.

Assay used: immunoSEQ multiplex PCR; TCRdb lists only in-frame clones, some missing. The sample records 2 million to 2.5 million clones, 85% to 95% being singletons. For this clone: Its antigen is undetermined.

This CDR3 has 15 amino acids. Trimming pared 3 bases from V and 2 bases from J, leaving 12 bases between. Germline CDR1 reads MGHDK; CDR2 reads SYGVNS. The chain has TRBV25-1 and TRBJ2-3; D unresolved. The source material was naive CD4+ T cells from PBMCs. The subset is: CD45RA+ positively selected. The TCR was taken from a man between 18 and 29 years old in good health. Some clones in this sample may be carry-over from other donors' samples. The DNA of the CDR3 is TGTGCCAGCAGTGACAGGTCCCAAGTCACAGATACGCAGTATTTT. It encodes CASSDRSQVTDTQYF.